The sequence of this T cell receptor beta chain was determined in a study of beta chain features in type 1 diabetes. General study results and limits: Naive, central memory and Treg TCRB repertoires seemed to resemble each other more closely in patients than they did in healthy donors. More deletions and fewer insertions at VDJ junctions were seen in type 1 diabetes patients.

Expressed TCRB transcripts were sequenced, since all the RNA that had been isolated was reverse transcribed. The assay was immunoSEQ multiplex PCR, and TCRdb's table has in-frame clones only and misses some. This sample yields 300,000 to 350,000 clones, of which 14% are seen a single time; approximately 6.7% belongs to the top ten. Staining for CD45RO/CCR7/CD25/CD127/CD95/CD27 allowed sorting of CD4+ naive, central memory, regulatory and stem cell-like memory cells. Over 95% purity was reached by all sorted populations. For this clone: Its antigen is undetermined.

Sequenced sample: central memory CD4+ T cells from blood. The clonotype comes from a man under 40 in good health.

CDR3 bases: TGTGCCAGCAGCTTAGGGACAGTGAACACCGGGGAGCTGTTTTTT. Protein product: CASSLGTVNTGELFF. The chain recombines TRBV7-2 with TRBJ2-2, with D perhaps matching TRBD1 (6 bases). The CDR3 loop spans 15 amino acids. Germline assignment: CDR1 SGHTA and CDR2 FQGNSA. V gave up 1 base and J gave up 1 base, with 7 bases separating them.